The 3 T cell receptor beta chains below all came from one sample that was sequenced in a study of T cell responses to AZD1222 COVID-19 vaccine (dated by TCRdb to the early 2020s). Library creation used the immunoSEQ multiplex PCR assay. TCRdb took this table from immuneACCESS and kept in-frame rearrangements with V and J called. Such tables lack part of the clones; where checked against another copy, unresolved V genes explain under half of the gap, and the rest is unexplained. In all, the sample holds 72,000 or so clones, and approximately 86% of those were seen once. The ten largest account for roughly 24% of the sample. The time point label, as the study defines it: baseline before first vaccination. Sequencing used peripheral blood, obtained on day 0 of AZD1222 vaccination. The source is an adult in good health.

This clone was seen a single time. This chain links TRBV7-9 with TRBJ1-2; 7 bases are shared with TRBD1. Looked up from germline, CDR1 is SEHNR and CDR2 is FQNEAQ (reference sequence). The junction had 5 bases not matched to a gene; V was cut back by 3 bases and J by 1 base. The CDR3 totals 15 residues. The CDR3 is CASSFGTVYNYGYTF. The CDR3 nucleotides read TGTGCCAGCAGCTTTGGGACAGTGTATAACTATGGCTACACCTTC. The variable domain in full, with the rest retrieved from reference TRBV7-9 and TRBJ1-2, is DTGVSQNPRHKITKRGQNVTFRCDPISEHNRLYWYRQTLGQGPEFLTYFQNEAQLEKSRLLSDRFSAERPKGSFSTLEIQRTEQGDSAMYLCASSFGTVYNYGYTFGSGTRLTVV.

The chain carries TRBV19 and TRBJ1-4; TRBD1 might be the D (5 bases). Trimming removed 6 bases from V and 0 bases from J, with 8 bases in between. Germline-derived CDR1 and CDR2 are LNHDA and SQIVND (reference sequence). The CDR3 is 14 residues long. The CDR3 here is CASREGTTNEKLFF. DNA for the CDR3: TGTGCCAGTAGGGAGGGGACAACTAATGAAAAACTGTTTTTT.

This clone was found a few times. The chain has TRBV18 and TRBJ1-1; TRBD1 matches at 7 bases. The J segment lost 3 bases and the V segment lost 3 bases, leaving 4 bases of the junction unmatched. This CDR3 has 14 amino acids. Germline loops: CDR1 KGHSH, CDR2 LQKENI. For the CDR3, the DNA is TGTGCCAGCTCACCGCAGGGGGGGGACACTGAAGCTTTCTTT. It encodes CASSPQGGDTEAFF.